This TCR beta chain was recovered during a study of control samples from healthy donors and cancer patients. Produced via immunoSEQ multiplex PCR; TCRdb's table is partial and in-frame only. The sample consists of under 150,000 clones, roughly nine tenths of them appearing once. In germline, CDR1 is LNHDA, CDR2 SQIVND (reference sequence). With 9 bases removed from V and 0 bases from J, the gap between germline ends came to 17 bases. The CDR3 is 15 residues long. This receptor was identified in a man aged 25-45 years in good health. The chain couples TRBV19 to TRBJ1-2, with a possible D match to TRBD1 (5 bases). The material sequenced was blood. CDR3 region: CASKPYGHSNYGYTF. CDR3 nucleotide sequence: TGTGCCAGCAAACCCTATGGACATTCTAACTATGGCTACACCTTC.